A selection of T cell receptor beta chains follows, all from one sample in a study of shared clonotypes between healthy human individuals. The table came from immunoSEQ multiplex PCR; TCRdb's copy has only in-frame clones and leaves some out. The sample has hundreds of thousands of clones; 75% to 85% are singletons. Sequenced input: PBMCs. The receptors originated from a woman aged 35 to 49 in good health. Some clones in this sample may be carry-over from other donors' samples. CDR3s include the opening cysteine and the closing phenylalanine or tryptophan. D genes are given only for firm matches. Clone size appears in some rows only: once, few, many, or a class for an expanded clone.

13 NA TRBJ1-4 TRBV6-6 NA CASMGATNEKLFF TGTGCCAGCATGGGCGCAACTAATGAAAAACTGTTTTTT
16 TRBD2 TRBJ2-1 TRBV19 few CASSPRERDNMNEQFF TGTGCCAGTAGTCCTCGCGAGCGGGATAATATGAATGAGCAGTTCTTC
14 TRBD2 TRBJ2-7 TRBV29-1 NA CSAQTSGEGYEQYF TGCAGCGCTCAGACTAGCGGAGAGGGCTACGAGCAGTACTTC
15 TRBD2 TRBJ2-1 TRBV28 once CASWGLAGGWVEQFF TGTGCCAGCTGGGGACTAGCGGGAGGTTGGGTTGAGCAGTTCTTC
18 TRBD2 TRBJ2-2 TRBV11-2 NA CASSLGLAGAPTTGELFF TGTGCCAGCAGCTTAGGACTAGCGGGCGCCCCGACTACCGGGGAGCTGTTTTTT
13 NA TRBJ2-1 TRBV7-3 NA CASSLRATGAQFF TGTGCCAGCAGCTTAAGGGCCACAGGAGCGCAGTTCTTC
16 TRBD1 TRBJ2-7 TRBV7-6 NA CASSPNPGQGPYEQYF TGTGCCAGCAGTCCTAACCCGGGACAGGGACCCTACGAGCAGTACTTC
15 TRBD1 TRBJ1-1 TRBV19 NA CASIPQGQGGTEAFF TGTGCCAGTATTCCTCAAGGACAGGGGGGCACTGAAGCTTTCTTT
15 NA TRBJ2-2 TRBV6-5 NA CASSSDYTNTGELFF TGTGCCAGCAGCTCCGACTACACAAACACCGGGGAGCTGTTTTTT
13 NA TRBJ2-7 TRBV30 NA CAFKQASSYEQYF TGTGCCTTTAAACAGGCCTCCTCCTACGAGCAGTACTTC
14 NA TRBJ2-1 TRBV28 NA CASTPESSYNEQFF TGTGCCAGCACCCCGGAGAGCTCCTACAATGAGCAGTTCTTC
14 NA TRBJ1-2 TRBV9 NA CASSVQSQGPGYTF TGTGCCAGCAGCGTACAAAGTCAGGGACCTGGCTACACCTTC
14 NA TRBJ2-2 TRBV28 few CASRGISRAGELFF TGTGCCAGCAGGGGGATCAGTAGGGCCGGGGAGCTGTTTTTT
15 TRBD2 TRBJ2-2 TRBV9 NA CASSESGMNTGELFF TGTGCCAGCAGCGAAAGCGGGATGAACACCGGGGAGCTGTTTTTT
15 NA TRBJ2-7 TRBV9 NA CASSVEGGLTYEQYF TGTGCCAGCAGCGTAGAGGGCGGACTAACCTACGAGCAGTACTTC
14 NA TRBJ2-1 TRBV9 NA CASSVGVVSGEQFF TGTGCCAGCAGCGTAGGGGTAGTTTCGGGTGAGCAGTTCTTC
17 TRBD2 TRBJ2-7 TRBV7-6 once CASSYPNQGAGVYEQYF TGTGCCAGCAGCTATCCGAACCAGGGAGCGGGAGTATACGAGCAGTACTTC
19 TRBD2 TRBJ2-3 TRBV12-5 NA CASGSPGLAGRHCTDTQYF TGTGCTAGTGGTTCACCGGGACTAGCGGGGCGTCACTGCACAGATACGCAGTATTTT
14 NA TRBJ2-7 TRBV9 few CASSVRYESYEQYF TGTGCCAGCAGCGTTCGTTATGAGTCCTACGAGCAGTACTTC
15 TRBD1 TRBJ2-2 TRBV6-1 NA CASTLPTGWTGELFF TGTGCCAGCACCCTTCCGACAGGGTGGACCGGGGAGCTGTTTTTT
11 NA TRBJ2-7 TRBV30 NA CAWGVFYEQYF TGTGCTTGGGGAGTTTTCTACGAGCAGTACTTC
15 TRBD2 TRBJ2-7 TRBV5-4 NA CASSPREGSVYEQYF TGTGCCAGCAGCCCCCGGGAGGGGTCGGTTTATGAGCAGTACTTC
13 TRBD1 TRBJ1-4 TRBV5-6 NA CASSYGTGEKLFF TGTGCCAGCAGCTACGGGACAGGGGAAAAACTGTTTTTT
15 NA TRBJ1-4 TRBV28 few CASSTSGTANEKLFF TGTGCCAGCAGTACCTCAGGGACTGCTAATGAAAAACTGTTTTTT
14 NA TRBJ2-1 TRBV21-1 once CASFSGSSYNEQFF TGTGCCAGCTTTAGCGGGAGCTCCTACAATGAGCAGTTCTTC
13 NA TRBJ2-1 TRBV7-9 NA CASSLFGFDEQFF TGTGCCAGCAGCTTATTCGGTTTTGATGAGCAGTTCTTC
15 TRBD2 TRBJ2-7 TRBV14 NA CASSLLGREAYEQYF TGTGCCAGCAGCCTCCTGGGCCGGGAGGCCTACGAGCAGTACTTC
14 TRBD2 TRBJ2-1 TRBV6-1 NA CASSSSGTYNEQFF TGTGCCAGCAGCTCTAGCGGGACCTACAATGAGCAGTTCTTC
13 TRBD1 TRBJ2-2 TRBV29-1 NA CSVRTGNDGELFF TGCAGCGTGAGGACAGGGAACGACGGGGAGCTGTTTTTT
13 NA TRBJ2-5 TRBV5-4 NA CASSLKGEETQYF TGTGCCAGCAGCTTGAAGGGTGAAGAGACCCAGTACTTC
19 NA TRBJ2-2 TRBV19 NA CASSIDLGRGTQNTGELFF TGTGCCAGTAGTATAGACCTTGGCAGGGGGACTCAGAACACCGGGGAGCTGTTTTTT
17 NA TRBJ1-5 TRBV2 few CASTLLWGGQGNQPQHF TGTGCCAGCACCCTTTTGTGGGGGGGCCAGGGCAATCAGCCCCAGCATTTT
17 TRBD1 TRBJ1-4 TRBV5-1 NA CASSQAYPGQGDEKLFF TGCGCCAGCAGCCAGGCTTATCCGGGACAGGGGGATGAAAAACTGTTTTTT
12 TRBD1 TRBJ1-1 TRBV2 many CASSPRQGVAFF TGTGCCAGCAGTCCGCGCCAGGGGGTAGCTTTCTTT
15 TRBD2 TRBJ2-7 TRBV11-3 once CASSPSDSGGYEQYF TGTGCCAGCAGCCCGAGTGATAGCGGGGGCTACGAGCAGTACTTC
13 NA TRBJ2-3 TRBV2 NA CASSVSLADTQYF TGTGCCAGCAGTGTGAGTTTGGCAGATACGCAGTATTTT
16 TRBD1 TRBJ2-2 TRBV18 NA CASSPTGQRNTGELFF TGTGCCAGCTCACCTACGGGACAGCGAAACACCGGGGAGCTGTTTTTT
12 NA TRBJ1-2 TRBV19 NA CASTDPTGRCTF TGTGCCAGCACGGACCCTACAGGGCGGTGCACCTTC
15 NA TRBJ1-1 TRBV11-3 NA CASSRAGGRNTEAFF TGTGCCAGCAGCCGGGCTGGGGGGCGGAACACTGAAGCTTTCTTT
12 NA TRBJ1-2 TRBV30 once CAWSPPEGGYTF TGTGCCTGGAGTCCCCCGGAGGGGGGCTACACCTTC
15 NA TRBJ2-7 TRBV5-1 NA CASSSGTQSSYEQYF TGCGCCAGCAGCTCGGGGACTCAGAGCTCCTACGAGCAGTACTTC